These T cell receptor beta chains were read from a single sample in a study of blood T cell repertoires in COVID-19. Libraries were prepared by immunoSEQ multiplex PCR; TCRdb keeps only in-frame clonotypes and omits some of them. The table shows 95,000 to 100,000 clones, with roughly four fifths occurring only once. The specimen was peripheral blood. These TCRs come from a human donor in a cohort sampled during active COVID-19. Each CDR3 is given with its conserved first and last residue. Fields, in order: D gene, J gene, V gene, clone size, CDR3 DNA, CDR3 protein. A D gene is named only where the DNA matches it firmly. Part of the rows lack a size; the others show once, few, many or a class for expanded clones.

d_gene: .
j_gene: TRBJ1-3
v_gene: TRBV28
abundance: once
CDR3nt: TGTGCCAGCAGTTTGGCAGGGAGGAAAGGAAACACCATATATTTT
CDR3aa: CASSLAGRKGNTIYF

d_gene: .
j_gene: TRBJ1-2
v_gene: TRBV6-5
abundance: .
CDR3nt: TGTGCCAGCAGGACAGATGCGACTAACTATGGCTACACCTTC
CDR3aa: CASRTDATNYGYTF

d_gene: .
j_gene: TRBJ1-6
v_gene: TRBV14
abundance: .
CDR3nt: TGTGCCAGCAGCCAAGAACTGTCCAGGTCACCCCTCCACTTT
CDR3aa: CASSQELSRSPLHF

d_gene: .
j_gene: TRBJ1-1
v_gene: TRBV7-9
abundance: .
CDR3nt: TGTGCCAGCAGGGGTAGACGTAGCTCTGAAGCTTTCTTT
CDR3aa: CASRGRRSSEAFF

d_gene: TRBD1
j_gene: TRBJ1-2
v_gene: TRBV6-4
abundance: .
CDR3nt: TGTGCCAGCAAGCAGTACCAGGGGGCGAATGGCTACACCTTC
CDR3aa: CASKQYQGANGYTF

d_gene: .
j_gene: TRBJ2-3
v_gene: TRBV18
abundance: .
CDR3nt: TGTGCCAGCTCACAGGACTCCACAGATACGCAGTATTTT
CDR3aa: CASSQDSTDTQYF

d_gene: .
j_gene: TRBJ2-5
v_gene: TRBV6-5
abundance: .
CDR3nt: TGTGCCAGCAGTTACGGGACAAAGGGGCTAGGAGAGACCCAGTACTTC
CDR3aa: CASSYGTKGLGETQYF

d_gene: .
j_gene: TRBJ2-7
v_gene: TRBV3-1/TRBV3-2
abundance: .
CDR3nt: TGTGCCAGCAGCCAAGTAATCGGAAGCGCTAACTACGAGCAGTACTTC
CDR3aa: CASSQVIGSANYEQYF

d_gene: .
j_gene: TRBJ2-3
v_gene: TRBV5-4
abundance: once
CDR3nt: TGTGCCAGCAGCGAGAGGGGGGGCGAGGATACGCAGTATTTT
CDR3aa: CASSERGGEDTQYF

d_gene: TRBD2
j_gene: TRBJ2-3
v_gene: TRBV7-9
abundance: few
CDR3nt: TGTGCCAGCAGCGACTTTGGGGGACTAGCGGGAGAAGATACGCAGTATTTT
CDR3aa: CASSDFGGLAGEDTQYF

d_gene: TRBD1
j_gene: TRBJ1-6
v_gene: TRBV3-1/TRBV3-2
abundance: .
CDR3nt: TGTGCCAGCAGCCCCCCGGGACAGCTACTTAATTCACCCCTCCACTTT
CDR3aa: CASSPPGQLLNSPLHF

d_gene: TRBD1
j_gene: TRBJ1-2
v_gene: TRBV6-5
abundance: .
CDR3nt: TGTGCCAGCAAGCCGGGACAGGGCCATAGAGGCTACACCTTC
CDR3aa: CASKPGQGHRGYTF

d_gene: .
j_gene: TRBJ1-2
v_gene: TRBV2
abundance: .
CDR3nt: TGTGCCAGCAGTGGATGGACAGCTAACTATGGCTACACCTTC
CDR3aa: CASSGWTANYGYTF

d_gene: TRBD1
j_gene: TRBJ1-2
v_gene: TRBV29-1
abundance: .
CDR3nt: TGCAGCGCACAGACGGACCGGGACAGGGGGCAAGGCTACACCTTC
CDR3aa: CSAQTDRDRGQGYTF

d_gene: .
j_gene: TRBJ1-1
v_gene: TRBV6-6
abundance: .
CDR3nt: TGTGCCAGCAGTTACCCGGAGATTAACACTGAAGCTTTCTTT
CDR3aa: CASSYPEINTEAFF

d_gene: TRBD1
j_gene: TRBJ2-6
v_gene: TRBV2
abundance: .
CDR3nt: TGTGCCAGCACTCGGACAGGGGGCTCTGGGGCCAACGTCCTGACTTTC
CDR3aa: CASTRTGGSGANVLTF

d_gene: .
j_gene: TRBJ2-7
v_gene: TRBV5-1
abundance: .
CDR3nt: TGCGCCAGCAGAGCCCCAGGGGAGTACGAGCAGTACTTC
CDR3aa: CASRAPGEYEQYF

d_gene: .
j_gene: TRBJ2-2
v_gene: TRBV18
abundance: .
CDR3nt: TGTGCCAGCTCAACCCAGGGGAACGGGGAGCTGTTTTTT
CDR3aa: CASSTQGNGELFF

d_gene: .
j_gene: TRBJ1-1
v_gene: TRBV12-3/TRBV12-4
abundance: few
CDR3nt: TGTGCCACTCTCAAAACGAGACAGCAAGCTTTCTTT
CDR3aa: CATLKTRQQAFF

d_gene: TRBD1
j_gene: TRBJ1-2
v_gene: TRBV28
abundance: .
CDR3nt: TGTGCCAGCAGTGGGGGGGGACAGGGCTTCTATGGCTACACCTTC
CDR3aa: CASSGGGQGFYGYTF

d_gene: TRBD2
j_gene: TRBJ2-5
v_gene: TRBV3-1/TRBV3-2
abundance: once
CDR3nt: TGTGCCAGCAGCCCCTCGCGGGGGTGGCGGTCTACGGAGACCCAGTACTTC
CDR3aa: CASSPSRGWRSTETQYF

d_gene: .
j_gene: TRBJ2-7
v_gene: TRBV28
abundance: few
CDR3nt: TGTGCCAGCAGTACTACTCCGGAGGGCGAGCAGTACTTC
CDR3aa: CASSTTPEGEQYF

d_gene: .
j_gene: TRBJ1-1
v_gene: TRBV28
abundance: .
CDR3nt: TGTGCCAGCAGTTTACTCGAAGCTTTCTTT
CDR3aa: CASSLLEAFF

d_gene: .
j_gene: TRBJ2-2
v_gene: TRBV4-1
abundance: once
CDR3nt: TGCGCCAGCAGCCAGCAGGACAAAGGGATTACCGGGGAGCTGTTTTTT
CDR3aa: CASSQQDKGITGELFF

d_gene: .
j_gene: TRBJ1-1
v_gene: TRBV3-1/TRBV3-2
abundance: once
CDR3nt: TGTGCCAGCAGCCCCACAGGCCTGAACACTGAAGCTTTCTTT
CDR3aa: CASSPTGLNTEAFF

d_gene: .
j_gene: TRBJ2-2
v_gene: TRBV11-2
abundance: .
CDR3nt: TGTGCCAGCAGCTTCTCTTACACCGGGGAGCTGTTTTTT
CDR3aa: CASSFSYTGELFF

d_gene: TRBD1
j_gene: TRBJ1-1
v_gene: TRBV27
abundance: few
CDR3nt: TGTGCCAGCAGTTCCGACAGGGTGAACACTGAAGCTTTCTTT
CDR3aa: CASSSDRVNTEAFF

d_gene: TRBD1
j_gene: TRBJ1-4
v_gene: TRBV10-3
abundance: few
CDR3nt: TGTGCCATCAGTTCCCCAGACAGGGGGGGTGAAAAACTGTTTTTT
CDR3aa: CAISSPDRGGEKLFF

d_gene: TRBD1
j_gene: TRBJ1-2
v_gene: TRBV6-5
abundance: .
CDR3nt: TGTGCCAGCAGTTACGGGGGACAGGCGACATCTATGGCCTACACCTTC
CDR3aa: CASSYGGQATSMAYTF

d_gene: TRBD2
j_gene: TRBJ2-3
v_gene: TRBV7-8
abundance: few
CDR3nt: TGTGCCAGCAGCCCCCGGACTAGCGGGAGTTTGGGATTTACAGATACGCAGTATTTT
CDR3aa: CASSPRTSGSLGFTDTQYF

d_gene: .
j_gene: TRBJ1-1
v_gene: TRBV19
abundance: .
CDR3nt: TGTGCCAGTAGTATAGGAGGGGGTCAAAAGGCTTTCTTT
CDR3aa: CASSIGGGQKAFF

d_gene: .
j_gene: TRBJ2-6
v_gene: TRBV25-1
abundance: .
CDR3nt: TGTGCCAGCAGTGATAAACAGGGCGGCACCTCTGGGGCCAACGTCCTGACTTTC
CDR3aa: CASSDKQGGTSGANVLTF

d_gene: .
j_gene: TRBJ2-7
v_gene: TRBV24-1
abundance: .
CDR3nt: TGTGCCACCAGTGACCCCGACAGGAGCGCCTACGAGCAGTACTTC
CDR3aa: CATSDPDRSAYEQYF

d_gene: TRBD2
j_gene: TRBJ2-1
v_gene: TRBV28
abundance: .
CDR3nt: TGTGCCAGCAGTCTGACTAGCGGGAAGCAGTTCTTC
CDR3aa: CASSLTSGKQFF

d_gene: .
j_gene: TRBJ1-2
v_gene: TRBV5-4
abundance: .
CDR3nt: TGTGCCAGCAGCTTGGCCGGGACAAACTATGGCTACACCTTC
CDR3aa: CASSLAGTNYGYTF

d_gene: TRBD2
j_gene: TRBJ2-5
v_gene: TRBV7-6
abundance: .
CDR3nt: TGTGCCAGCAGCTTAGGATCCCTAGCGGGATTGGAGACCCAGTACTTC
CDR3aa: CASSLGSLAGLETQYF

d_gene: .
j_gene: TRBJ1-5
v_gene: TRBV3-1/TRBV3-2
abundance: few
CDR3nt: TGTGCCAGCAGCCAATCGACAGAAGGGGGCAATCAGCCCCAGCATTTT
CDR3aa: CASSQSTEGGNQPQHF

d_gene: .
j_gene: TRBJ1-2
v_gene: TRBV27
abundance: .
CDR3nt: TGTGCCAGCAGTATCAAACAGGGTGACACCTTC
CDR3aa: CASSIKQGDTF

d_gene: .
j_gene: TRBJ1-6
v_gene: TRBV6-5
abundance: .
CDR3nt: TGTGCCAGCAGTTACGTCAGGGAGGCAAATTCACCCCTCCACTTT
CDR3aa: CASSYVREANSPLHF

d_gene: .
j_gene: TRBJ1-1
v_gene: TRBV18
abundance: .
CDR3nt: TGTGCCAGCTCCCGCCGACGGGATGAAGCTTTCTTT
CDR3aa: CASSRRRDEAFF

d_gene: TRBD1
j_gene: TRBJ1-6
v_gene: TRBV18
abundance: .
CDR3nt: TGTGCCAGCTCACCACAACGAACAGGGGGCCCTTATTCACCCCTCCACTTT
CDR3aa: CASSPQRTGGPYSPLHF

d_gene: .
j_gene: TRBJ2-1
v_gene: TRBV18
abundance: .
CDR3nt: TGTGCCAGCTCACCACCAAATGGGCCATACAATGAGCAGTTCTTC
CDR3aa: CASSPPNGPYNEQFF

d_gene: TRBD1
j_gene: TRBJ1-2
v_gene: TRBV5-4
abundance: once
CDR3nt: TGTGCCAGCAGCTTAGGACAGGGGGATGGCTACACCTTC
CDR3aa: CASSLGQGDGYTF

d_gene: TRBD2
j_gene: TRBJ2-7
v_gene: TRBV27
abundance: .
CDR3nt: TGTGCCAGCAGTTCCGGACTAGCGGGAGTATACGAGCAGTACTTC
CDR3aa: CASSSGLAGVYEQYF

d_gene: .
j_gene: TRBJ1-4
v_gene: TRBV4-3
abundance: .
CDR3nt: TGCGCCAGCAGCTCGTCTAACCCAACTAATGAAAAACTGTTTTTT
CDR3aa: CASSSSNPTNEKLFF

d_gene: .
j_gene: TRBJ2-7
v_gene: TRBV6-6
abundance: .
CDR3nt: TGTGCCAGCAGTTACCAGGACTTGCCCTACGAGCAGTACTTC
CDR3aa: CASSYQDLPYEQYF

d_gene: TRBD1
j_gene: TRBJ1-5
v_gene: TRBV15
abundance: .
CDR3nt: TGTGCCACCAGCAGAGAGACACAGGGGACCCAGCCCCAGCATTTT
CDR3aa: CATSRETQGTQPQHF

d_gene: TRBD1
j_gene: TRBJ1-4
v_gene: TRBV29-1
abundance: .
CDR3nt: TGCAGCGTATCCCGGGGGGACAGGGGGCTAACTAATGAAAAACTGTTTTTT
CDR3aa: CSVSRGDRGLTNEKLFF

d_gene: .
j_gene: TRBJ1-5
v_gene: TRBV15
abundance: few
CDR3nt: TGTGCCACCAGCAGAGAGTGGACAGACAATCAGCCCCAGCATTTT
CDR3aa: CATSREWTDNQPQHF

d_gene: .
j_gene: TRBJ2-7
v_gene: TRBV13
abundance: few
CDR3nt: TGTGCCAGCAGCTCACTGACAGGAGAGCAGTACTTC
CDR3aa: CASSSLTGEQYF

d_gene: .
j_gene: TRBJ1-5
v_gene: TRBV5-5
abundance: .
CDR3nt: TGTGCCAGCAGCCCAGGTGTGAACGAACATCATCTCCAGCATTTT
CDR3aa: CASSPGVNEHHLQHF

d_gene: TRBD1
j_gene: TRBJ1-6
v_gene: TRBV6-5
abundance: .
CDR3nt: TGTGCCAGCAATAACGCCGGGACAGGCAATTCACCCCTCCACTTT
CDR3aa: CASNNAGTGNSPLHF

d_gene: .
j_gene: TRBJ1-2
v_gene: TRBV12-3/TRBV12-4
abundance: .
CDR3nt: TGTGCCAGCAGGCCAGCGGCAAACTATGGCTACACCTTC
CDR3aa: CASRPAANYGYTF

d_gene: TRBD2
j_gene: TRBJ2-1
v_gene: TRBV7-9
abundance: .
CDR3nt: TGTGCCAGCAGCCCTAAGAGCGGGAACTCCTACAATGAGCAGTTCTTC
CDR3aa: CASSPKSGNSYNEQFF

d_gene: .
j_gene: TRBJ1-2
v_gene: TRBV18
abundance: .
CDR3nt: TGTGCCAGCTCACCTAGTAACGAATATCGCCCTTATGGCTACACCTTC
CDR3aa: CASSPSNEYRPYGYTF